These T cell receptor beta chains were read from a single sample in a study of blood T cells in healthy people across ages. TCRdb itself ran the 5' RACE reads through MiXCR, one entry per CDR3 protein. The sample gives about 500,000 distinct CDR3 sequences, more than 20% of which show up once; 8.7% is in the top ten. A further study also used this sample, focusing on T cells of mothers and their children.

Sequencing used blood. Receptor source: a boy younger than 18 in good health. Each CDR3 is given with its conserved first and last residue. D genes are given only for firm matches. A row's size may be missing; if present it is once, few, many or a size class.

.,.,TRBV7-2,TRBJ2-5,TGTGCCAGCAGCTTAGGCCCAGTCCGCTCGAAGACCCAGTACTTC,CASSLGPVRSKTQYF
TRBD1,.,TRBV7-3,TRBJ1-1,TGTGCCAGCAGCGCCGACAGGGGGCTGAACACTGAAGCTTTCTTT,CASSADRGLNTEAFF
TRBD1,.,TRBV3-1,TRBJ1-4,TGTGCCAGCAGCCAAGTCCTCCGGACAGGGCACGAAAAACTGTTTTTT,CASSQVLRTGHEKLFF
.,many,TRBV28,TRBJ1-4,TGTGCCAGCAGGGAAGGACAGAGTAATGAAAAACTGTTTTTT,CASREGQSNEKLFF
.,.,TRBV4-3,TRBJ1-2,TGCGCCAGCAGCCAAGACCGGAACTTCGGACAGAACTATGGCTACACCTTC,CASSQDRNFGQNYGYTF
.,many,TRBV28,TRBJ1-2,TGTGCCAGCAGCCACAGGCGTTCGGGCTACACCTTC,CASSHRRSGYTF
.,.,TRBV30,TRBJ1-4,TGTGCCTGGTCCTCGAACAGTAATGAAAAACTGTTTTTT,CAWSSNSNEKLFF
.,.,TRBV6-5,TRBJ1-4,TGTGCCAGCAGTTACTCGAATCAGGGACTAGAAAAACTGTTTTTT,CASSYSNQGLEKLFF
.,.,TRBV29-1,TRBJ2-1,TGCAGCGTTGTGCGGGGCGTACGCTGGAATGAGCAGTTCTTC,CSVVRGVRWNEQFF
TRBD2,many,TRBV27,TRBJ2-1,TGTGCCAGCAGTCCCCGACTAGCTGGAGAGCAGTTCTTC,CASSPRLAGEQFF
TRBD1,.,TRBV18,TRBJ1-4,TGTGCCAGCTCACCGACAGGGTTGAACGAAAAACTGTTTTTT,CASSPTGLNEKLFF
TRBD2,few,TRBV29-1,TRBJ2-1,TGCAGCGTTGAATTTGCTAGCGGGGCCTACAATGAGCAGTTCTTC,CSVEFASGAYNEQFF
.,few,TRBV5-5,TRBJ1-3,TGTGCCAGCAGCTCGGCATCAAGCTCTGGAAACACCATATATTTT,CASSSASSSGNTIYF
.,few,TRBV19,TRBJ2-1,TGTGCCAGTAGTATAGATCTGGGGGGCCCCTCGGGGTTAAATGAGCAGTTCTTC,CASSIDLGGPSGLNEQFF
.,.,TRBV7-3,TRBJ2-1,TGTGCCAGCAGCCTGAGGGGGGGGGATTACAATGAGCAGTTCTTC,CASSLRGGDYNEQFF
TRBD2,once,TRBV18,TRBJ2-1,TGTGCCAGCTCACCAGAAGGTGCACTAGCGGGGCATGAGCAGTTCTTC,CASSPEGALAGHEQFF
.,few,TRBV2,TRBJ2-7,TGTGCCAGCATGGGACAAACAAGCGAGCAGTACTTC,CASMGQTSEQYF
TRBD2,many,TRBV20-1,TRBJ2-5,TGCAGTGCTAGATCCGGGACTAGCGCCGAAGAGACCCAGTACTTC,CSARSGTSAEETQYF
.,.,TRBV10-3,TRBJ1-2,TGTGCCATCAGGGGGACGTCCTATGGCTACACCTTC,CAIRGTSYGYTF
.,.,TRBV27,TRBJ2-7,TGTGCCAGCAGTTTATCGCTCTCCTCCGAGCAGTACTTC,CASSLSLSSEQYF
.,few,TRBV6-6,TRBJ2-7,TGTGCCAGCAGTTACCCACGTGTCGGGGGTCCCTACGAGCAGTACTTC,CASSYPRVGGPYEQYF
.,few,TRBV2,TRBJ1-1,TGTGCCAGCAGTCCAGGGGTGGGCACTGAAGCTTTCTTT,CASSPGVGTEAFF
.,.,TRBV11-2,TRBJ1-4,TGTGCCAGCAGCTACCAGGGCAGGGTAAATGAAAAACTGTTTTTT,CASSYQGRVNEKLFF
.,.,TRBV5-1,TRBJ2-5,TGCGCCAGCACTCAGGGGAGCGGCGAGACCCAGTACTTC,CASTQGSGETQYF
TRBD2,many,TRBV7-9,TRBJ2-1,TGTGCCAGCAGCCGCTTAGCGGGAGTGGGGAATGAGCAGTTCTTC,CASSRLAGVGNEQFF
.,.,TRBV7-9,TRBJ1-1,TGTGCCAGCAGCGTTTCCGCCTTCCGGGACACCACGAACACTGAAGCTTTCTTT,CASSVSAFRDTTNTEAFF
TRBD1,.,TRBV4-3,TRBJ2-1,TGCGCCAGCAGCCAAGGGACAGGCCGAAGGGATGAGCAGTTCTTC,CASSQGTGRRDEQFF
.,.,TRBV12-3/TRBV12-4,TRBJ1-4,TGTGCCAGCAGTGTACAGGGAGGTTGGGAAAAACTGTTTTTT,CASSVQGGWEKLFF
.,.,TRBV7-9,TRBJ1-2,TGTGCCAGCAGCTTGTGGCCCGGGGGCCTCTCTGGCTACACCTTC,CASSLWPGGLSGYTF
TRBD2,.,TRBV7-9,TRBJ2-7,TGTGCCAGCAGCCCGGCCGAACTAGCGGGAAGGCAGTACTTC,CASSPAELAGRQYF
.,.,TRBV12-3/TRBV12-4,TRBJ1-2,TGTGCCAGCACTCCCGGGGGAACTAACTATGGCTACACCTTC,CASTPGGTNYGYTF
.,few,TRBV4-1,TRBJ2-4,TGCGCCAGCAGCCATTCCCAGGGAAACATTCAGTACTTC,CASSHSQGNIQYF
TRBD1,few,TRBV4-3,TRBJ2-1,TGCGCCAGCAGCCAAGACCCAGGCTCGGGACAGGGTATGGATGAGCAGTTCTTC,CASSQDPGSGQGMDEQFF
.,.,TRBV12-3/TRBV12-4,TRBJ1-1,TGTGCCAGCAGTCCCAGGGTGGGGTTAGAAGCTTTCTTT,CASSPRVGLEAFF
.,.,TRBV20-1,TRBJ1-6,TGCAGTGCTAGGGTAGGAGGGGCCTATAATTCACCCCTCCACTTT,CSARVGGAYNSPLHF
TRBD2,few,TRBV20-1,TRBJ2-1,TGCAGTGCTAGAGATTGGCTAGCGGGAGGGCCTAATGAGCAGTTCTTC,CSARDWLAGGPNEQFF
TRBD2,few,TRBV20-1,TRBJ2-3,TGCAGTGCTAAACCTCCCTCGGGACTAGCGTTTACAGATACGCAGTATTTT,CSAKPPSGLAFTDTQYF
.,few,TRBV18,TRBJ1-2,TGTGCCAGCTCACTTGGCGGTCTCTCTAACTATGGCTACACCTTC,CASSLGGLSNYGYTF